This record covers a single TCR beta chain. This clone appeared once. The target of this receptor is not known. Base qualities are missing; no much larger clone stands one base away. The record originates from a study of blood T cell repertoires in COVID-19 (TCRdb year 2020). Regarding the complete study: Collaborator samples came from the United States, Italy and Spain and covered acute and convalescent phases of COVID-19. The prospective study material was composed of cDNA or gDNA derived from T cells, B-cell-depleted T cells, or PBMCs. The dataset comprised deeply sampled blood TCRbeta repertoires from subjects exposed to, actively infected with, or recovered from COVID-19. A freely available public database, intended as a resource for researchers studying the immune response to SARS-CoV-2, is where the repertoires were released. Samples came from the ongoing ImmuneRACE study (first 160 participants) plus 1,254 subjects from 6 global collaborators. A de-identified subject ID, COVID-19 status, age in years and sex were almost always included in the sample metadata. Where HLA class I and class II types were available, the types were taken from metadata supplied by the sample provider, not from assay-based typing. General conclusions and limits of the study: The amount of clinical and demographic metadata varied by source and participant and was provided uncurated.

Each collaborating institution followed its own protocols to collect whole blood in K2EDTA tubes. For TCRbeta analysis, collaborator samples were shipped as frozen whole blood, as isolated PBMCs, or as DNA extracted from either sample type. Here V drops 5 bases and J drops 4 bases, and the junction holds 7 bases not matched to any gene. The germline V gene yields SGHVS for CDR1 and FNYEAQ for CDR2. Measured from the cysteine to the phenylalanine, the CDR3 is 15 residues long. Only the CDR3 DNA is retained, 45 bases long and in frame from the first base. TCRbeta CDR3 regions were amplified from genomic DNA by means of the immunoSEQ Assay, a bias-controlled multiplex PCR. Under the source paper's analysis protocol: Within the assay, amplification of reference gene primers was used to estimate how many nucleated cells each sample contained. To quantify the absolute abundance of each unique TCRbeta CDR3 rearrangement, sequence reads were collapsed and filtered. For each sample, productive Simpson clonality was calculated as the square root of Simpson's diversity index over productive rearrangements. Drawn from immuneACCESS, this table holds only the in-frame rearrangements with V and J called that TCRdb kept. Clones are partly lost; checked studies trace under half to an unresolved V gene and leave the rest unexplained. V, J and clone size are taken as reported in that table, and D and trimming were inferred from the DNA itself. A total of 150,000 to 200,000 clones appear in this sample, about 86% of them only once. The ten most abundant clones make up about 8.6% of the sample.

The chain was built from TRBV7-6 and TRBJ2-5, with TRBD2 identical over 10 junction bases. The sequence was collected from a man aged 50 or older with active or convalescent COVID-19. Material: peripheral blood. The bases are TGTGCCAGCAGCCGTCCCGGGACTAGCGCAGAGACCCAGTACTTC. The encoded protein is CASSRPGTSAETQYF.